A selection of T cell receptor beta chains follows, all from one sample in a study of CD8 T cells in Susac syndrome. One entry per CDR3 protein, called by TCRdb with MiXCR from the immunoSEQ multiplex PCR reads. Among about 200,000 distinct CDR3 sequences, approximately 95% were seen once, and the ten largest hold 0.08% to 0.11%. The sample consisted of CD4+ T cells from PBMCs. The receptors were sampled from a human donor in good health. CDR3s include the opening cysteine and the closing phenylalanine or tryptophan. The D gene is left open where the match is weak. Size tells how often a clone was seen (once, few, many) or the class of an expanded clone, and some rows leave it out.

TRBV27	.	.	13	TRBJ1-2	CASSLDRDIGYTF	TGTGCCAGCAGTTTAGACCGGGACATTGGCTACACCTTC
TRBV3-1	.	.	13	TRBJ1-1	CASSQVGGTEAFF	TGCGCCAGCAGCCAAGTTGGAGGGACTGAAGCTTTCTTT
TRBV9	once	.	12	TRBJ2-3	CASSAGTVGPRF	TGTGCCAGCAGCGCCGGGACTGTCGGTCCCCGTTTT
TRBV28	.	TRBD1	14	TRBJ1-2	CAGTRDRASMRYTF	TGTGCCGGGACCCGAGACAGGGCTTCGATGCGCTACACCTTC
TRBV20-1	.	TRBD1	12	TRBJ1-2	CSAIGTEYGYTF	TGCAGTGCTATTGGGACAGAATATGGCTACACCTTC
TRBV20-1	.	TRBD1	13	TRBJ2-7	CSAPTGVTYEQYF	TGCAGTGCCCCCACAGGGGTAACCTACGAGCAGTACTTC
TRBV28	.	.	14	TRBJ1-5	CASSRGGSGQPQHF	TGTGCCAGCAGTCGGGGTGGGAGTGGACAGCCCCAGCATTTT
TRBV3-1	.	TRBD1	14	TRBJ2-5	CASSPGQQQETQYF	TGTGCCAGCAGCCCGGGACAGCAACAAGAGACCCAGTACTTC
TRBV7-3	.	TRBD2	15	TRBJ2-1	CASSFTSGIYNEQFF	TGTGCCAGCAGCTTCACTAGCGGCATCTACAATGAGCAGTTCTTC
TRBV2	.	TRBD2	13	TRBJ2-1	CASLAGAYNEQFF	TGTGCCAGCCTAGCGGGAGCTTACAATGAGCAGTTCTTC